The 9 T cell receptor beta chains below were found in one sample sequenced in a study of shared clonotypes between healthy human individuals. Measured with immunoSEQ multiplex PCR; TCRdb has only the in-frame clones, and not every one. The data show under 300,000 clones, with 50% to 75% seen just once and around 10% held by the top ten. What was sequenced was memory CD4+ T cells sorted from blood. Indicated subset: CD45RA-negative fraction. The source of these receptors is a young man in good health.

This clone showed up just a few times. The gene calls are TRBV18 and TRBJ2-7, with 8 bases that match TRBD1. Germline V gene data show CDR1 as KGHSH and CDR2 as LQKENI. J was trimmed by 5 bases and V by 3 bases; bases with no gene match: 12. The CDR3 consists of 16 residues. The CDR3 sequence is CASSPTAGTGDHEQYF. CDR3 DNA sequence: TGTGCCAGCTCACCTACCGCCGGGACAGGTGATCACGAGCAGTACTTC.

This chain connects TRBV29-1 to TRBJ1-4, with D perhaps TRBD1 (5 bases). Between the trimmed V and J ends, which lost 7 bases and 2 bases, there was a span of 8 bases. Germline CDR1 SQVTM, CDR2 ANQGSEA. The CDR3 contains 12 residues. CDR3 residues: CSARQTNEKLFF. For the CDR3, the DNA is TGCAGCGCTAGACAGACTAATGAAAAACTGTTTTTT.

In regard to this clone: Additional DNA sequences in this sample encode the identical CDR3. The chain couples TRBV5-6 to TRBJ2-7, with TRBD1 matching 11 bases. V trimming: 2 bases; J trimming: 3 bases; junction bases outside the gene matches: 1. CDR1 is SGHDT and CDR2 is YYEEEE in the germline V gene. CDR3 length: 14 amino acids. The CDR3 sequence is CASSLGTGGYEQYF. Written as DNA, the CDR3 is TGTGCCAGCAGCTTAGGGACAGGGGGCTACGAGCAGTACTTC.

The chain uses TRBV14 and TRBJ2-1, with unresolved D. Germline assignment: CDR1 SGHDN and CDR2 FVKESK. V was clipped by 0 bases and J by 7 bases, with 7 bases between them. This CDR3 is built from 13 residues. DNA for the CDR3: TGTGCCAGCAGCCAAGATCGGACGAATGAGCAGTTCTTC. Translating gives CASSQDRTNEQFF.

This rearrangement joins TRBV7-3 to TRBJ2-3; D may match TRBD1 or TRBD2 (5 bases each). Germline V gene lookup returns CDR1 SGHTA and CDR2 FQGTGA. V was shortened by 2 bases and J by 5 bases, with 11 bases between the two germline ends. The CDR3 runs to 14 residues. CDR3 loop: CASSLLGGGDTQYF. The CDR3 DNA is TGTGCCAGCAGCTTATTGGGTGGGGGAGATACGCAGTATTTT.

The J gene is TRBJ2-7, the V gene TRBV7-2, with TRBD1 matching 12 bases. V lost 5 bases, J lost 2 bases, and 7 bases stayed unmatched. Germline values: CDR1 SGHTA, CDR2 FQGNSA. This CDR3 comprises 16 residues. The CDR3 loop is CASSREGQGAAYEQYF. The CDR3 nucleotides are TGTGCCAGCAGCCGCGAGGGACAGGGGGCCGCCTACGAGCAGTACTTC.

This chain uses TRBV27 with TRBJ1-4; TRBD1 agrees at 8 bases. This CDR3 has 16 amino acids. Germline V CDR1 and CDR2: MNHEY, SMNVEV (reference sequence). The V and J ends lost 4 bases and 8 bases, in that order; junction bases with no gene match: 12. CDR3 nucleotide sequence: TGTGCCAGCAGTTCCCACTTTGGACAGGGAGGAGAAAAACTGTTTTTT. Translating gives CASSSHFGQGGEKLFF.

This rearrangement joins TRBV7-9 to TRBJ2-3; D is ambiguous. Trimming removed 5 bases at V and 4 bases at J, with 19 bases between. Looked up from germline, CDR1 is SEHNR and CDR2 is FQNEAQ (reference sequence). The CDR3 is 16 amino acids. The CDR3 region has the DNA TGTGCCAGCAGCCGTACTTTCGGGTACAAGGCAGATACGCAGTATTTT. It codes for CASSRTFGYKADTQYF.

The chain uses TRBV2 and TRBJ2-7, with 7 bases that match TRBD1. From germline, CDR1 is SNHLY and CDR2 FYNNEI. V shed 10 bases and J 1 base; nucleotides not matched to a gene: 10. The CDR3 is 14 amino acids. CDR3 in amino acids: CATTPGQLSYEQYF. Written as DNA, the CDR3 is TGTGCCACCACACCGGGACAGTTATCCTACGAGCAGTACTTC. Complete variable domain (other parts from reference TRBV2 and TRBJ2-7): EPEVTQTPSHQVTQMGQEVILRCVPISNHLYFYWYRQILGQKVEFLVSFYNNEISEKSEIFDDQFSVERPDGSNFTLKIRSTKLEDSAMYFCATTPGQLSYEQYFGPGTRLTVT.